This T cell receptor (beta chain) was sequenced in a study of cytomegalovirus exposure and HLA in healthy donors. The PCR had 60 Vbeta and 13 Jbeta primers. The protocol was immunoSEQ multiplex PCR, while the TCRdb copy is restricted to in-frame clones and leaves out a portion. The table records 95,000 to 100,000 clones, 78% of them present only once. V was clipped by 6 bases and J by 6 bases; unmatched bases: 10. Germline V gene data show CDR1 as SEHNR and CDR2 as FQNEAQ (reference sequence). The CDR3 runs to 15 residues. There are a few counts of this clone. The TCR was taken from a woman in her sixties or seventies in good health and CMV-seronegative. The rearrangement joins TRBV7-9 to TRBJ1-2; the match to TRBD1 covers 10 bases. The sequencing input was PBMCs. The CDR3 DNA sequence: TGTGCCAGCAGTTCCCTGCTGGGGACAGGGGATGGCTACACCTTC. It codes for CASSSLLGTGDGYTF. The variable domain in full, with the rest retrieved from reference TRBV7-9 and TRBJ1-2, is DTGVSQNPRHKITKRGQNVTFRCDPISEHNRLYWYRQTLGQGPEFLTYFQNEAQLEKSRLLSDRFSAERPKGSFSTLEIQRTEQGDSAMYLCASSSLLGTGDGYTFGSGTRLTVV.